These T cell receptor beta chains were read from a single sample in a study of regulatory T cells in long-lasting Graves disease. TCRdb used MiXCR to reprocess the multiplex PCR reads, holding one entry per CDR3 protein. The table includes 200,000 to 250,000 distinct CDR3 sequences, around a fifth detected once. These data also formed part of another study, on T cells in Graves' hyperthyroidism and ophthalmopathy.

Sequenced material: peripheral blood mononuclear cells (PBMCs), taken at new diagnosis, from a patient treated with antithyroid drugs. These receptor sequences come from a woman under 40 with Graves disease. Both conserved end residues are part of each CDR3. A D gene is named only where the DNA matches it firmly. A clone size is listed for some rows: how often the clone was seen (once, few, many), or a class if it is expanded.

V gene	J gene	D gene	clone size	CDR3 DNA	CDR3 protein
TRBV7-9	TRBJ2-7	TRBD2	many	TGTGCCAGCAGCCCAGGTCGGGGGGCCCCAGGACTAGCGGCCTACGAGCAGTACTTC	CASSPGRGAPGLAAYEQYF
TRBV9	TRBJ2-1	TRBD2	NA	TGTGCCAGCAGCGTAGGGCCAGGCAGAGCGGGGGAGCAGTTCTTC	CASSVGPGRAGEQFF
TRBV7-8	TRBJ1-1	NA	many	TGTGCCAGCAGTCGCCGAGACAGGAACACTGAAGCTTTCTTT	CASSRRDRNTEAFF
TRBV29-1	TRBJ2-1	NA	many	TGCAGCGCGCGGGAACTCAATGAGCAGTTCTTC	CSARELNEQFF
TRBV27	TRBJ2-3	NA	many	TGTGCCAGCAGTTTAGTGTTGGCAGCGCAAGATACGCAGTATTTT	CASSLVLAAQDTQYF
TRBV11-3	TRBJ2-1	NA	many	TGTGCCAGCAGCTTATCGACAGGGAGGAATGAGCAGTTCTTC	CASSLSTGRNEQFF
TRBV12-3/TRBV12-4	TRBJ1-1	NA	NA	TGTGCCAGCAGGTCATGGACAGCAAACACTGAAGCTTTCTTT	CASRSWTANTEAFF
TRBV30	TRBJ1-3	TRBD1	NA	TGTGCCTGGGCGACAGGGAACTCTGGAAACACCATATATTTT	CAWATGNSGNTIYF
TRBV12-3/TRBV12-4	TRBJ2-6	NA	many	TGTGCCAGCAGACCCCACAACAGGGCTGGGGCCAACGTCCTGACTTTC	CASRPHNRAGANVLTF
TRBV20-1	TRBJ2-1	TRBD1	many	TGCAGTACAGAACGGGACAGACTTTACAATGAGCAGTTCTTC	CSTERDRLYNEQFF
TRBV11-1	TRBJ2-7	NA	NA	TGTGCCAGCAGCTTAGACAGGGACTCCTACGAGCAGTACTTC	CASSLDRDSYEQYF
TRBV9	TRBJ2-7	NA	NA	TGTGCCAGCAGCGTAGGGAGGGGATCATCGGGGGAGCAGTACTTC	CASSVGRGSSGEQYF
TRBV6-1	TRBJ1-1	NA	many	TGTGCCAGCAAGGTCATGAACACTGAAGCTTTCTTT	CASKVMNTEAFF
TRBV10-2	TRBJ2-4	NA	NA	TGCGCCAGCACCGACAAAAACATTCAGTACTTC	CASTDKNIQYF
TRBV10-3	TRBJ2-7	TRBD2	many	TGTGCCATCAGTGACCCTGGGGCTAGCGGGGGGGCCTACGAGCAGTACTTC	CAISDPGASGGAYEQYF
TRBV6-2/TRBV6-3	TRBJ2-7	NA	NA	TGTGCCAGCACCCACCGGCGGTTCGGCTACGAGCAGTACTTC	CASTHRRFGYEQYF
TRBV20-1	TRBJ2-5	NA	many	TGCAGTGCTACTATAGAGACCCAGTACTTC	CSATIETQYF
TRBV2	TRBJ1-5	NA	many	TGTGCCAGCAGTGACTCAGGGGATAGCAATCAGCCCCAGCATTTT	CASSDSGDSNQPQHF
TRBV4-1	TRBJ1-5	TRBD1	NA	TGCGCCAGCAGCCACCCCGGGACAGGGGCGTACCCCTGGCATCAGCCCCAGCATTTT	CASSHPGTGAYPWHQPQHF
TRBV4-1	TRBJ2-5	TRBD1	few	TGCGCCAGCAGCCAAGTCCCGGACAGGGAACAAGAGACCCAGTACTTC	CASSQVPDREQETQYF
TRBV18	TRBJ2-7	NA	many	TGTGCCAGCTCAGTCGGACTGGCCCGCGAGCAGTACTTC	CASSVGLAREQYF
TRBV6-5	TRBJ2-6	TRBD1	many	TGTGCCAGCAGTTACTCTTGGGACAGGGGTGGTGGGGCCAACGTCCTGACTTTC	CASSYSWDRGGGANVLTF
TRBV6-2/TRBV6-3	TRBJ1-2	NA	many	TGTGCCAGCAGTTACTCGCGAAACTCTAACTATGGCTACACCTTC	CASSYSRNSNYGYTF
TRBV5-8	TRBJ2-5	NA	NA	TGTGCCAGCAGCTTGGGGATGGTAGGGGGAGAGACCCAGTACTTC	CASSLGMVGGETQYF
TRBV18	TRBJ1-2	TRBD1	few	TGTGCCAGCTCACTTAACTTCCGGGACAGGGGGATCGGCTACACCTTC	CASSLNFRDRGIGYTF
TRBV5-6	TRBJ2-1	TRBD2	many	TGTGCCAGCAGCTTCGGGACTAGCGGACACAATGAGCAGTTCTTC	CASSFGTSGHNEQFF
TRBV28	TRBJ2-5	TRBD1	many	TGTGCCAGCAGTTTAGGGGAGACAGGGGGCCAAGAGACCCAGTACTTC	CASSLGETGGQETQYF
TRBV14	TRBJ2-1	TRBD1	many	TGTGCCAGCAGCCAACCACGGGGACAGGGAAATGAGCAGTTCTTC	CASSQPRGQGNEQFF
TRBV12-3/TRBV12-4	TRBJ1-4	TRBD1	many	TGTGCCAGCAGGGGATGGGGACAGGGCACCGGAAAACTGTTTTTT	CASRGWGQGTGKLFF
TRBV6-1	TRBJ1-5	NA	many	TGTGCCAGCAGACAGGGAAGTCAGCCCCAGCATTTT	CASRQGSQPQHF
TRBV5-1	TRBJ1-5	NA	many	TGCGCCAGCAGAGCAAATAGCAATCAGCCCCAGCATTTT	CASRANSNQPQHF
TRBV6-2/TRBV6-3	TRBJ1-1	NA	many	TGTGCCAGCAGTTACTCGGGGTGGATGGCTGAAGCTTTCTTT	CASSYSGWMAEAFF
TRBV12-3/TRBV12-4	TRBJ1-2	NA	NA	TGTGCCAGCAGTCCTCGACTCTTTCAAGGGGGCTATGGCTACACCTTC	CASSPRLFQGGYGYTF
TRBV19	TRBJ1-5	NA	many	TGTGCCAGTAGTCCCCCGCGCTATCAGCCCCAGCATTTT	CASSPPRYQPQHF
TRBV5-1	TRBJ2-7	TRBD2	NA	TGCGCCAGCAGCTTGGTGGGACTACCGCGACAGTACTTC	CASSLVGLPRQYF
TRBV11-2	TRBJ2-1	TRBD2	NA	TGTGCCAGCAGCTTCGGGACTAGCGGATACAATGACCAGTGCTTC	CASSFGTSGYNDQCF
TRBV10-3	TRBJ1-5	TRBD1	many	TGTGCCATCAGTGAGTCGACAGGGGACAATCAGCCCCAGCATTTT	CAISESTGDNQPQHF
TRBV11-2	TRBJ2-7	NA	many	TGTGCCAGCAGCTCCACCACCTACGAGCAGTACTTC	CASSSTTYEQYF
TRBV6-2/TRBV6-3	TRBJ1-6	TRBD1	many	TGTGCCAGCAGTTACCGGAAGGGGGCTAATTCACCCCTCCACTTT	CASSYRKGANSPLHF
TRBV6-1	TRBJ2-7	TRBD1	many	TGTGCCAGCAGTGAAGCGACAGGGCTACCTTCATCCTACGAGCAGTACTTC	CASSEATGLPSSYEQYF
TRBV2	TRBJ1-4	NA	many	TGTGCCAGCAGTGAAGCGCTATTGAGGGAAAAACTGTTTTTT	CASSEALLREKLFF
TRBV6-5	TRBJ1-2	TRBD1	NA	TGTGCCAGCAGTTTCCGGGACAGGAGGGGCTACACCTTC	CASSFRDRRGYTF
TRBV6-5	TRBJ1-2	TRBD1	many	TGTGCCAGCAGTTACTCAAGACAGGGGGGAGGCTACACCTTC	CASSYSRQGGGYTF
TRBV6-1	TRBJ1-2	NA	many	TGTGCCAGCAGGCCAGATTACGGGACCTCGTATGGCTACACCTTC	CASRPDYGTSYGYTF